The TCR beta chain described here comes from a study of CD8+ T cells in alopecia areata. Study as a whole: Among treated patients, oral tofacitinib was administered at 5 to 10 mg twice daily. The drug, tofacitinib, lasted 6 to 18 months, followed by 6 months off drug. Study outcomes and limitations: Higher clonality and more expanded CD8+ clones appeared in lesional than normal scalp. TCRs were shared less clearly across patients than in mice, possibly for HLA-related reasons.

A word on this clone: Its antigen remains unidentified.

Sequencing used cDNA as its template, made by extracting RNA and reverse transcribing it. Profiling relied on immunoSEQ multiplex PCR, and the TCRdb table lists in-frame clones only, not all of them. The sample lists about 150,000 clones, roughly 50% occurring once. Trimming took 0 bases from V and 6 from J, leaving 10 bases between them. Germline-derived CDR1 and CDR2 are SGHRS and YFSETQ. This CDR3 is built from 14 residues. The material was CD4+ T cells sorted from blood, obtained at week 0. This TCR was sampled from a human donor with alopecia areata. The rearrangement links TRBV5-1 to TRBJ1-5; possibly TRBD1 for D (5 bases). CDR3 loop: CASSLASGFQPQHF. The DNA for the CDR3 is TGCGCCAGCAGCTTGGCCTCAGGGTTTCAGCCCCAGCATTTT.